The 25 T cell receptor beta chains below all came from one sample that was sequenced in a study of blood T cell repertoires in COVID-19. Using immunoSEQ multiplex PCR, the repertoire was profiled, and TCRdb retains in-frame clones only, with some absent. The sample contains about 200,000 clones, around four fifths of which appear only once. The source material was peripheral blood. These TCRs come from a man aged 40-50 years with acute or convalescent COVID-19.

The J gene is TRBJ1-1, the V gene TRBV21-1; the table's TRBD1 call for D was not verified on the DNA. TRBV21-1 is a documented pseudogene. This CDR3 has 15 amino acids. The CDR3 loop reads CASPRRGSLNTEAFF. In DNA, the CDR3 is TGTGCCAGCCCCCGAAGGGGCAGCTTGAACACTGAAGCTTTCTTT.

The table lists this clone with a few counts. The CDR3 nucleotides read TGTGCCAGCAGCCCCAGGGCCCCAAACGCTGAAGCTTTCTTT. Translating gives CASSPRAPNAEAFF. This chain joins TRBV7-2 and TRBJ1-1; D is possibly TRBD1 (5 bases). CDR1 and CDR2 (germline): SGHTA, FQGNSA. Trimming took 5 bases from V and 6 from J, leaving 16 bases between them. This CDR3 region has 14 residues.

This clone was observed a few times. This sequence joins TRBV14 and TRBJ1-2; D is undetermined. With 1 base removed from V and 2 bases from J, the gap between germline ends came to 8 bases. CDR1 SGHDN and CDR2 FVKESK come from the germline V gene. This CDR3 region has 14 residues. DNA of the CDR3: TGTGCCAGCAGCCAAGGTATCAGGAACTATGGCTACACCTTC. Protein sequence: CASSQGIRNYGYTF.

This chain connects TRBV30 to TRBJ2-7; D gene ambiguous. Trimming stripped 2 bases from V and 4 bases from J, with 9 bases between. CDR1 and CDR2 from the germline V gene are GTSNPN and SVGIG (reference sequence). The CDR3 has 12 amino acids. CDR3 coding DNA: TGTGCCTGGAGTCCTGACGGGTACGAGCAGTACTTC. This codes for CAWSPDGYEQYF.

The genes are TRBV18 and TRBJ2-2; possible D gene TRBD1, 5 bases. The CDR3 is made up of 16 amino acids. Germline CDR1 reads KGHSH; CDR2 reads LQKENI. Trimming took 3 bases from V and 2 from J, leaving 13 bases between them. This CDR3 reads CASSPNLQGNTGELFF. CDR3 nucleotides: TGTGCCAGCTCACCCAACCTTCAGGGTAACACCGGGGAGCTGTTTTTT.

The chain couples TRBV5-6 to TRBJ1-2, with D uncertain. Germline CDR1 and CDR2: SGHDT and YYEEEE. This CDR3 region has 13 residues. Trimming took 0 bases from V and 4 from J, leaving 7 bases between them. DNA for the CDR3: TGTGCCAGCAGCTTGGAACACAGCTATGGCTACACCTTC. It codes for CASSLEHSYGYTF.

This clone has a handful of counts. This sequence joins TRBV19 and TRBJ1-5; TRBD1 agrees at 7 bases. V lost 4 bases, J lost 3 bases, and 9 bases stayed unmatched. CDR1 is LNHDA, CDR2 SQIVND, per germline (reference sequence). This CDR3 comprises 16 residues. The CDR3 protein is CASSTLPGQNNQPQHF. Here the CDR3 DNA reads TGTGCCAGTAGTACCCTACCGGGACAGAACAATCAGCCCCAGCATTTT.

This clone appeared a single time. The chain employs TRBV7-9 and TRBJ2-7, with 7 nucleotides matching TRBD1. This CDR3 is 14 amino acids long. The V gene end was trimmed by 5 bases and the J gene end by 2 bases; junction bases not matched to a gene: 6. Germline lookup yields CDR1 SEHNR and CDR2 FQNEAQ (reference sequence). The CDR3 sequence: CASSQPGQTYEQYF. DNA of the CDR3: TGTGCCAGCAGCCAACCGGGACAGACCTACGAGCAGTACTTC.

The chain couples TRBV2 to TRBJ2-5, with 9 bases fitting TRBD1. The CDR3 runs 13 residues. Trimming took 6 bases from V and 5 from J; bases not matched to a gene: 4. CDR1 is SNHLY, CDR2 FYNNEI, per germline. CDR3 region: CASRGQGQETQYF. Here the CDR3 DNA reads TGTGCCAGCAGAGGACAGGGGCAGGAGACCCAGTACTTC.

The chain recombines TRBV29-1 with TRBJ2-2; D is possibly TRBD1 (5 bases). This CDR3 has 13 residues. Germline V gene data show CDR1 as SQVTM and CDR2 as ANQGSEA. V gave up 3 bases and J gave up 6 bases, with 11 bases separating them. CDR3 residues: CSVDYQGAGELFF. CDR3 sequence (DNA): TGCAGCGTTGACTACCAGGGTGCCGGGGAGCTGTTTTTT.

The rearrangement links TRBV12-5 to TRBJ1-3; the D gene is possibly TRBD1 (6 bases). Per the germline V gene, CDR1 is LGHNT and CDR2 is FRNRAP. CDR3 length: 15 residues. V was trimmed by 0 bases and J by 2 bases, leaving 8 bases between them. This CDR3 reads CASGLVGQTGNTIYF. The CDR3 DNA follows: TGTGCTAGTGGTTTGGTCGGACAGACTGGAAACACCATATATTTT.

The V and J genes are TRBV5-1 and TRBJ1-4; no clear D. CDR1 is SGHRS and CDR2 is YFSETQ in the germline V gene. This CDR3 region has 13 residues. Deletions cut 4 bases from V and 4 bases from J, with 8 bases between. The CDR3 DNA is TGCGCCAGCAGCCGGGAGAGTAATGAAAAACTGTTTTTT. It is translated as CASSRESNEKLFF.

The CDR3 sequence is CASSFGAKNIQYF. CDR3 coding DNA: TGTGCCAGCAGCTTCGGAGCCAAAAACATTCAGTACTTC. The chain combines TRBV5-6 with TRBJ2-4; D is undetermined. Germline V lookup: CDR1 SGHDT, CDR2 YYEEEE. V lost 2 bases and J lost 0, with 3 bases in between. The CDR3 runs to 13 residues.

The rearrangement joins TRBV6-1 to TRBJ1-1; a possible D gene is TRBD1 (5 bases). The germline V gene encodes CDR1 MNHNS and CDR2 SASEGT. The CDR3 runs to 14 residues. Trimming took off 2 bases at V and 1 base at J, with 8 bases between the two ends. In DNA form, the CDR3 reads TGTGCCAGCAGTGAATTGACAGAGAACACTGAAGCTTTCTTT. Translation gives CASSELTENTEAFF.

The rearrangement links TRBV19 to TRBJ2-7; TRBD2 aligns across 13 bases. The V gene's germline CDR1 is LNHDA and CDR2 SQIVND (reference sequence). CDR3 size: 16 residues. J was trimmed by 3 bases and V by 1 base; bases with no gene match: 3. The CDR3 DNA sequence: TGTGCCAGTAGTATAGGGACTAGCGGGAGCGGCTACGAGCAGTACTTC. Translation gives CASSIGTSGSGYEQYF.

The V and J genes are TRBV10-3 and TRBJ2-1; TRBD2 matches at 7 bases. The CDR3 runs to 15 residues. Germline CDR1 reads ENHRY; CDR2 reads SYGVKD. J lost 8 bases, V lost 4 bases, and 11 bases had no gene match. CDR3 region: CAISGASGTGDEQFF. The CDR3 coding sequence is TGTGCCATCAGTGGGGCTAGCGGTACGGGGGATGAGCAGTTCTTC.

J is TRBJ1-2 and V is TRBV19, with a weak D call TRBD1 (6 bases). Germline-derived CDR1 and CDR2 are LNHDA and SQIVND (reference sequence). The CDR3 has 15 residues. Trimming shortened V by 1 base and J by 2 bases, and 11 bases separated the two germline ends. The CDR3 here is CASSIAQDRNYGYTF. The DNA of the CDR3 is TGTGCCAGTAGTATAGCCCAGGACAGAAACTATGGCTACACCTTC.

The chain recombines TRBV14 with TRBJ2-2; 8 bases line up with TRBD1. Per germline, CDR1 SGHDN and CDR2 FVKESK. Germline trimming cut 6 bases from V and 5 bases from J; bases unmatched to any gene: 11. This CDR3 region has 16 residues. This CDR3 reads CASSYRGAARTGELFF. In nucleotides, the CDR3 is TGTGCCAGCAGTTACAGGGGGGCCGCGAGGACCGGGGAGCTGTTTTTT.

This sequence joins TRBV6-2 or TRBV6-3 and TRBJ1-5; 10 bases map to TRBD1. Per the germline V gene, CDR1 is MNHEY and CDR2 is SVGEGT. The CDR3 covers 15 residues. The junction had 4 bases not matched to a gene; V was cut back by 4 bases and J by 4 bases. CDR3 protein: CASSSEGQGNQPQHF. The CDR3 DNA sequence: TGTGCCAGCAGTTCCGAGGGACAGGGGAATCAGCCCCAGCATTTT.

The chain combines TRBV30 with TRBJ1-6; 7 nucleotides align to TRBD1. V was clipped by 5 bases and J by 10 bases; unmatched bases: 5. Germline values: CDR1 GTSNPN, CDR2 SVGIG (reference sequence). The CDR3 contains 12 residues. CDR3 sequence: CAWRTGKSPLHF. Written as DNA, the CDR3 is TGTGCCTGGCGGACAGGAAAATCACCCCTCCACTTT. The variable domain in full, with the rest retrieved from reference TRBV30 and TRBJ1-6, is SQTIHQWPATLVQPVGSPLSLECTVEGTSNPNLYWYRQAAGRGLQLLFYSVGIGQISSEVPQNLSASRPQDRQFILSSKKLLLSDSGFYLCAWRTGKSPLHFGNGTRLTVT.

This clone was recorded a few times. V and J are TRBV7-9 and TRBJ2-7; D is undetermined. Germline V lookup: CDR1 SEHNR, CDR2 FQNEAQ (reference sequence). V lost 6 bases and J lost 5, with 14 bases in between. The CDR3 consists of 13 residues. The CDR3 reads CASRPPRSHEQYF. CDR3 DNA sequence: TGTGCCAGCAGACCTCCCAGGTCCCACGAGCAGTACTTC.

The chain carries TRBV30 and TRBJ2-5, with 12 bases that match TRBD2. CDR1 is GTSNPN and CDR2 is SVGIG in the germline V gene (reference sequence). The CDR3 extends over 14 amino acids. With 3 bases clipped from V and 4 bases from J, the junction kept 3 bases outside the gene matches. This CDR3 is CAWSAGLAGETQYF. Written as DNA, the CDR3 is TGTGCCTGGAGCGCGGGACTAGCGGGAGAGACCCAGTACTTC.

The chain joins TRBV19 to TRBJ1-2; 8 bases are shared with TRBD1. Germline lookup yields CDR1 LNHDA and CDR2 SQIVND (reference sequence). This CDR3 spans 13 amino acids. V was pared by 3 bases and J by 8 bases, with 5 bases of the junction left unmatched. The CDR3 DNA is TGTGCCAGTAGTATCCAGGGGGCCGGCGGCTACACCTTC. This sequence encodes CASSIQGAGGYTF.

This sequence joins TRBV18 and TRBJ2-6; 7 nucleotides line up with TRBD1. This CDR3 region has 18 residues. Looked up from germline, CDR1 is KGHSH and CDR2 is LQKENI. Trimming cost V 5 bases and J 0 bases; bases outside gene matches: 10. As DNA, the CDR3 is TGTGCCAGCTCATCTGGGACAGAGCCGAGCTCTGGGGCCAACGTCCTGACTTTC. Translating it yields CASSSGTEPSSGANVLTF.

This clone appeared a single time. The J gene is TRBJ2-3, the V gene TRBV5-4; tentatively, D is TRBD2 (5 bases). Germline CDR1 SGHNT, CDR2 YYREEE (reference sequence). CDR3 length: 15 residues. Deletions cut 0 bases from V and 5 bases from J, with 13 bases between. The DNA of the CDR3 is TGTGCCAGCAGCTTGGGTTCGGGGATTCAAGATACGCAGTATTTT. Its protein product is CASSLGSGIQDTQYF.